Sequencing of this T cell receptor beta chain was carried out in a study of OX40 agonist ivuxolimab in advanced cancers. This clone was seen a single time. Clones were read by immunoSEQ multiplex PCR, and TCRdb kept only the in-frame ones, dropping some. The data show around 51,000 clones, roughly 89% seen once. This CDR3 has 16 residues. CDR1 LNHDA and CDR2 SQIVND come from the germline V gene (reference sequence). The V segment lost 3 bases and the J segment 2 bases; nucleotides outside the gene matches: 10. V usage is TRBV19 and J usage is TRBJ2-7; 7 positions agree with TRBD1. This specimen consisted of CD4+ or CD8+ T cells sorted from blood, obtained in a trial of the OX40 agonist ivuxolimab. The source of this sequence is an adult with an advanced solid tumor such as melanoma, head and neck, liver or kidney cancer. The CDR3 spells CASSIWGTEPTYEQYF. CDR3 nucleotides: TGTGCCAGTAGTATTTGGGGGACAGAGCCTACCTACGAGCAGTACTTC. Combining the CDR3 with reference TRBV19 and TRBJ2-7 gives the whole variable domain DGGITQSPKYLFRKEGQNVTLSCEQNLNHDAMYWYRQDPGQGLRLIYYSQIVNDFQKGDIAEGYSVSREKKESFPLTVTSAQKNPTAFYLCASSIWGTEPTYEQYFGPGTRLTVT.